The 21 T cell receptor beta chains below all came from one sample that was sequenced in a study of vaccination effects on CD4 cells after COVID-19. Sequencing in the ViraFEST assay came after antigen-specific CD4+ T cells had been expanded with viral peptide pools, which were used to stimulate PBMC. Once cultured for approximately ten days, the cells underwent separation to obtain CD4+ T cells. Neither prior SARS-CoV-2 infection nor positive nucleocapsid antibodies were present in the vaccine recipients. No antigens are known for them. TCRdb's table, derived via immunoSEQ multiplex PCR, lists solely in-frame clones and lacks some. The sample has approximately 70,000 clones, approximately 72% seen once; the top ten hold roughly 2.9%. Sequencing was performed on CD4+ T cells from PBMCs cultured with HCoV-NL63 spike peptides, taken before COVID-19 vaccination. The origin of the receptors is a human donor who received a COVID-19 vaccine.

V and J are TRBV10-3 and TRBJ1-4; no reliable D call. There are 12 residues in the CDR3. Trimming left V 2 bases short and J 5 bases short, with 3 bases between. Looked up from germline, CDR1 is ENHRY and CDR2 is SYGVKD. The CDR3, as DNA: TGTGCCATCAGTGAGCAGAATGAAAAACTGTTTTTT. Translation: CAISEQNEKLFF.

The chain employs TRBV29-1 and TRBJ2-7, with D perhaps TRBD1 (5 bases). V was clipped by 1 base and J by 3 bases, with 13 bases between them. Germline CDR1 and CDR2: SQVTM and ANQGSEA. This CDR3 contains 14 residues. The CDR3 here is CSVEARARNYEQYV. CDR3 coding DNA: TGCAGCGTTGAAGCCAGGGCCAGAAACTACGAGCAGTACGTC.

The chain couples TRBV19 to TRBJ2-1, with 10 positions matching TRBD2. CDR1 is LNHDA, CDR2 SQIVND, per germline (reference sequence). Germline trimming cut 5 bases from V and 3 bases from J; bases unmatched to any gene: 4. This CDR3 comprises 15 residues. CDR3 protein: CASSPGTSDYNEQFF. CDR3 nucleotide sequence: TGTGCCAGTAGTCCCGGGACTAGCGACTACAATGAGCAGTTCTTC.

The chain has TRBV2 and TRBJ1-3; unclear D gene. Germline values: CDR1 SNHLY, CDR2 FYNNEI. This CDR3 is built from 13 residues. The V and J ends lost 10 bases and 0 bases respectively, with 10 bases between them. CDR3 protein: CANKQSSGNTIYF. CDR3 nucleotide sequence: TGTGCCAACAAGCAAAGCTCTGGAAACACCATATATTTT.

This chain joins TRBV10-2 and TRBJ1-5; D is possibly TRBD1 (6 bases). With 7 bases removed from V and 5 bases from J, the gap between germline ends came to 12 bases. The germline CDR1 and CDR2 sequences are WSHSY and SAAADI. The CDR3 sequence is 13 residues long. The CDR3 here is CASMGGLDQPQHF. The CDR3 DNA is TGCGCCAGCATGGGGGGGCTTGATCAGCCCCAGCATTTT.

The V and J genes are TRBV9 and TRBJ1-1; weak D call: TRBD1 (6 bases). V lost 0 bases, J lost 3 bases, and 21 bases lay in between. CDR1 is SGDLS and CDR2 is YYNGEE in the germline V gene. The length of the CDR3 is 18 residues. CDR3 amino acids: CASSVASPGGGADTEAFF. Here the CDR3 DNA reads TGTGCCAGCAGCGTAGCCTCCCCGGGTGGGGGGGCGGACACTGAAGCTTTCTTT.

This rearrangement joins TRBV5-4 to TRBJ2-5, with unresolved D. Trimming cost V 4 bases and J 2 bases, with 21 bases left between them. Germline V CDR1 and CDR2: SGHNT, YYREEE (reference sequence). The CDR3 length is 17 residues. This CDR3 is CASSVRKELGQQETQYF. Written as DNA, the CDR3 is TGTGCCAGCAGCGTAAGAAAGGAGCTGGGCCAACAAGAGACCCAGTACTTC.

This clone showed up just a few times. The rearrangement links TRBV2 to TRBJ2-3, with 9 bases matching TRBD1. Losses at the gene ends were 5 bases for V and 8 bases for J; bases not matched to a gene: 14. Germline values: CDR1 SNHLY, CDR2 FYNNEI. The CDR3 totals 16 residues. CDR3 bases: TGTGCCAGCAGTCGCGAAACAGGGGGCGCGGTGGGTACGCAGTATTTT. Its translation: CASSRETGGAVGTQYF.

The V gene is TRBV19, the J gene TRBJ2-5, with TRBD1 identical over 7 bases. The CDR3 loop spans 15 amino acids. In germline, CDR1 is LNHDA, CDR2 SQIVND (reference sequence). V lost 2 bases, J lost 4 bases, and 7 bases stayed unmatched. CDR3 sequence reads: CASSIYRGGGETQYF. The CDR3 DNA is TGTGCCAGTAGTATATACAGGGGTGGAGGAGAGACCCAGTACTTC.

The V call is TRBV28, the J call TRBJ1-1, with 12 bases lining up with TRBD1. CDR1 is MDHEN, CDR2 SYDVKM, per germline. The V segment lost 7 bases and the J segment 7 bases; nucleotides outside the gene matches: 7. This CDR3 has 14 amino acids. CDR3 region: CASTPGQGANEAFF. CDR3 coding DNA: TGTGCCAGCACCCCGGGACAGGGGGCAAATGAAGCTTTCTTT.

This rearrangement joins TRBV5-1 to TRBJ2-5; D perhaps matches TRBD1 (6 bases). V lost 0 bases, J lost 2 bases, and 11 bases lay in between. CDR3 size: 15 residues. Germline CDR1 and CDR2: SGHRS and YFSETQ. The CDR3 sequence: CASSLDSQGQETQYF. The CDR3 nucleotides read TGCGCCAGCAGCTTGGATTCCCAGGGGCAAGAGACCCAGTACTTC.

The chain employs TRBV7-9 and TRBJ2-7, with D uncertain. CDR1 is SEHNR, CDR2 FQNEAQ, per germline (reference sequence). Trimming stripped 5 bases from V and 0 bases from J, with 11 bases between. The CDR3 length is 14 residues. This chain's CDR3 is CASSPRTDSYEQYV. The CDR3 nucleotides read TGTGCCAGCAGCCCCAGGACGGACTCCTACGAGCAGTACGTC.

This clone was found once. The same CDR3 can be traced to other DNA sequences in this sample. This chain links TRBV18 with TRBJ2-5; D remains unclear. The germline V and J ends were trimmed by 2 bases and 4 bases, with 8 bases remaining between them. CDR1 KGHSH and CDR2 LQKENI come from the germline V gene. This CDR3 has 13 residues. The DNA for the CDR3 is TGTGCCAGCTCACCAGGGATCGGAGAGACCCAGTACTTC. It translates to CASSPGIGETQYF.

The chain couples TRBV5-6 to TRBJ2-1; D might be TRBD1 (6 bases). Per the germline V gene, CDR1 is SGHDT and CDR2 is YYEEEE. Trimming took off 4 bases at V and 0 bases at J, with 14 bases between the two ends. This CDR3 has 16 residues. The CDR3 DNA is TGTGCCAGCAGCCCTCATGACAGGTACTCCTACAATGAGCAGTTCTTC. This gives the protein CASSPHDRYSYNEQFF.

This CDR3 is CASSFLAGGNEQYV. The CDR3 DNA reads as TGTGCCAGCAGCTTTTTAGCGGGGGGGAACGAGCAGTACGTC. The genes are TRBV7-2 and TRBJ2-7; TRBD2 matches 11 bases. The germline gives CDR1 SGHTA, CDR2 FQGNSA. The CDR3 extends over 14 amino acids. With 3 bases clipped from V and 5 bases from J, the junction kept 3 bases outside the gene matches.

CDR3 sequence (DNA): TGTGCCAGCAGCCCCAGGCCCGGGGACAGGGGGATTGTTCGCTCAACTAATGAAAAACTGTTTTTT. Its protein is CASSPRPGDRGIVRSTNEKLFF. The V and J genes are TRBV7-6 and TRBJ1-4; 11 bases line up with TRBD1. CDR1 and CDR2 (germline): SGHVS, FNYEAQ. The CDR3 contains 22 residues. The V and J ends lost 5 bases and 0 bases, in that order; junction bases with no gene match: 20.

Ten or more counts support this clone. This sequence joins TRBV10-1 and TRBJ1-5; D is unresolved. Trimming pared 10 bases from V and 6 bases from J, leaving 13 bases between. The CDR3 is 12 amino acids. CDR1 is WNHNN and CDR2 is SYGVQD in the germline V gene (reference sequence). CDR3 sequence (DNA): TGCGCCACCCCGGGCATCGGTCAGCCCCAGCATTTT. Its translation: CATPGIGQPQHF.

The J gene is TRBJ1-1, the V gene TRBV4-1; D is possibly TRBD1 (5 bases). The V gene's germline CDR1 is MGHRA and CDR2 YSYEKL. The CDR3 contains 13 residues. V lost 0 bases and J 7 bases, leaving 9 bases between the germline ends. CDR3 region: CASSQEGLNEAFF. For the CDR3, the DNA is TGCGCCAGCAGCCAAGAGGGACTTAATGAAGCTTTCTTT.

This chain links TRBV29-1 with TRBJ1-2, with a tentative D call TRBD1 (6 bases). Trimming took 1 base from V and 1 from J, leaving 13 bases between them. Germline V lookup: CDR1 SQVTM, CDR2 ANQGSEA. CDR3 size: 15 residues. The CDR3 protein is CSVEGGRGGNYGYTF. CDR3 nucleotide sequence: TGCAGCGTTGAAGGTGGCAGGGGCGGTAACTATGGCTACACCTTC.

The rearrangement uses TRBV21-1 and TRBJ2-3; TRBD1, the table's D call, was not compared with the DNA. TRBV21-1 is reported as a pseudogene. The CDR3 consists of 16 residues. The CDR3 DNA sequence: TGTGCCAGCAGCAAAGAGCGGGACAGGGAAGGAGATACGCAGTATTTT. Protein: CASSKERDREGDTQYF.

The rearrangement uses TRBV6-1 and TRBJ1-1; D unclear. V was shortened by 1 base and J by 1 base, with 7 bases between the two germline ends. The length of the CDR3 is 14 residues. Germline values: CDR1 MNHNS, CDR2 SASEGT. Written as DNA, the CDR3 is TGTGCCAGCAGTGAAGGGCCGACGAACACTGAAGCTTTCTTT. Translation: CASSEGPTNTEAFF.